Sequencing of this T cell receptor beta chain was carried out in a study of beta chain features in type 1 diabetes. For this clone: Its antigen is unidentified.

Expressed TCRB transcripts were sequenced after all isolated RNA was converted to cDNA. This table comes from immunoSEQ multiplex PCR, and its TCRdb copy is limited to in-frame clones, with some not included. The repertoire holds 600,000 or so clones, with 12% as singletons. Regarding the study as a whole: For Type 1 diabetes patients, all four CD4+ subsets carried TCRB CDR3s that were moderately but significantly shorter. In type 1 diabetes patients, VDJ junctions had fewer insertions; deletions at these junctions were more frequent.

Per germline, CDR1 SEHNR and CDR2 FQNEAQ (reference sequence). V was clipped by 4 bases and J by 7 bases, with 8 bases between them. CDR3 length: 13 amino acids. The genes are TRBV7-9 and TRBJ1-6, with D possibly matching TRBD1 (5 bases). Sequenced input: naive CD4+ T cells from blood. The clonotype comes from a man aged 30 to 45 with type 1 diabetes. In nucleotides, the CDR3 is TGTGCCAGCAGCTCAGGGTACAATTCACCCCTCCACTTT. It yields the protein CASSSGYNSPLHF.